This is a list of T cell receptor beta chains from one sample in a study of blood T cell repertoires in COVID-19. Measured with immunoSEQ multiplex PCR; TCRdb has only the in-frame clones, and not every one. Here the sample spans about 120,000 clones, 65% to 85% being singletons. Sequencing used peripheral blood. The receptors originated from an elderly man with active or convalescent COVID-19. Each CDR3 is given with its conserved first and last residue. Fields, in order: J gene, V gene, clone size, D gene, CDR3 protein, CDR3 DNA. D genes are given only for firm matches. Size values are once, few and many counts, or a class for expanded clones, and some rows have none.

j_gene: TRBJ1-1; v_gene: TRBV19; abundance: NA; d_gene: NA; CDR3aa: CASSIGQEITEAFF; CDR3nt: TGTGCCAGTAGTATAGGACAGGAGATCACTGAAGCTTTCTTT
j_gene: TRBJ1-6; v_gene: TRBV5-1; abundance: NA; d_gene: NA; CDR3aa: CASSMAISGSPLHF; CDR3nt: TGCGCCAGCAGCATGGCTATATCGGGATCACCCCTCCACTTT
j_gene: TRBJ2-1; v_gene: TRBV7-2; abundance: NA; d_gene: NA; CDR3aa: CASNPTGYEQFF; CDR3nt: TGTGCCAGCAACCCAACGGGGTATGAGCAGTTCTTC
j_gene: TRBJ2-6; v_gene: TRBV4-2; abundance: NA; d_gene: NA; CDR3aa: CASSQDGLGGANVLTF; CDR3nt: TGTGCCAGCAGCCAAGATGGTCTAGGTGGGGCCAACGTCCTGACTTTC
j_gene: TRBJ2-7; v_gene: TRBV7-8; abundance: NA; d_gene: NA; CDR3aa: CASSFVGLSYEQYF; CDR3nt: TGTGCCAGCAGCTTCGTGGGGCTCTCCTACGAGCAGTACTTC
j_gene: TRBJ1-2; v_gene: TRBV28; abundance: NA; d_gene: TRBD1; CDR3aa: CASGVQGVDGYTF; CDR3nt: TGTGCCAGCGGGGTGCAGGGGGTGGATGGCTACACCTTC
j_gene: TRBJ2-1; v_gene: TRBV30; abundance: NA; d_gene: TRBD2; CDR3aa: CAWAPREGNEQFF; CDR3nt: TGTGCCTGGGCGCCCAGGGAGGGCAATGAGCAGTTCTTC
j_gene: TRBJ2-5; v_gene: TRBV5-1; abundance: NA; d_gene: TRBD1; CDR3aa: CASSRQGALETQYF; CDR3nt: TGCGCCAGCAGTAGGCAGGGGGCTCTAGAGACCCAGTACTTC
j_gene: TRBJ1-5; v_gene: TRBV10-3; abundance: NA; d_gene: NA; CDR3aa: CAISSQTGGNQPQHF; CDR3nt: TGTGCCATCAGTTCCCAAACGGGGGGCAATCAGCCCCAGCATTTT
j_gene: TRBJ1-2; v_gene: TRBV28; abundance: NA; d_gene: TRBD1; CDR3aa: CASRQTGGYDGYTF; CDR3nt: TGTGCCAGCAGGCAAACAGGGGGCTACGATGGCTACACCTTC
j_gene: TRBJ2-3; v_gene: TRBV7-7; abundance: NA; d_gene: TRBD2; CDR3aa: CASTFRRGAGTDTQYF; CDR3nt: TGTGCCAGCACTTTCAGGCGGGGGGCGGGCACAGATACGCAGTATTTT
j_gene: TRBJ1-4; v_gene: TRBV4-1; abundance: NA; d_gene: NA; CDR3aa: CASSQDPQGPTNEKLFF; CDR3nt: TGCGCCAGCAGCCAAGATCCACAGGGACCAACTAATGAAAAACTGTTTTTT
j_gene: TRBJ2-4; v_gene: TRBV7-2; abundance: NA; d_gene: TRBD2; CDR3aa: CASSPHLAGGGNIQYF; CDR3nt: TGTGCCAGCAGCCCCCACTTAGCGGGGGGGGGAAACATTCAGTACTTC
j_gene: TRBJ2-3; v_gene: TRBV19; abundance: once; d_gene: NA; CDR3aa: CASSRREGDTQYF; CDR3nt: TGTGCCAGTAGTAGGAGGGAAGGCGATACGCAGTATTTT
j_gene: TRBJ1-1; v_gene: TRBV6-1; abundance: once; d_gene: NA; CDR3aa: CASSEALLGRAWTEAFF; CDR3nt: TGTGCCAGCAGTGAAGCGCTTCTGGGCAGGGCGTGGACTGAAGCTTTCTTT
j_gene: TRBJ1-2; v_gene: TRBV28; abundance: NA; d_gene: NA; CDR3aa: CASSFQNGYTF; CDR3nt: TGTGCCAGCAGTTTCCAGAATGGCTACACCTTC